One and the same sample provided the 28 T cell receptor beta chains below, sequenced in a study of blood T cell repertoires in COVID-19. TCRdb's copy holds only in-frame clones and misses some; the assay was immunoSEQ multiplex PCR. The sample shows approximately 120,000 clones, less than 90% of them seen only once. Sequencing input: peripheral blood. These receptors were taken from a woman aged 55-69 years with acute or convalescent COVID-19.

The V and J genes are TRBV3-1 (or the pseudogene TRBV3-2) and TRBJ1-4; the match to TRBD1 covers 7 bases. This CDR3 comprises 15 residues. CDR1 LGHDT and CDR2 YNNKEL come from the germline V gene (reference sequence). The V and J ends lost 4 bases and 7 bases, in that order; junction bases with no gene match: 9. CDR3 protein: CASSPPTGKGEKLFF. The CDR3, as DNA: TGTGCCAGCAGCCCACCGACAGGGAAAGGTGAAAAACTGTTTTTT.

The rearrangement uses TRBV10-1 and TRBJ2-1, with 12 bases aligning to TRBD2. The CDR3 length is 15 residues. J was trimmed by 10 bases and V by 4 bases; bases with no gene match: 8. Germline lookup yields CDR1 WNHNN and CDR2 SYGVQD (reference sequence). The DNA of the CDR3 is TGCGCCAGCAGTGCTGAGACTAGCGGGAGTTGGGAGCAGTTCTTC. It specifies CASSAETSGSWEQFF.

V and J are TRBV4-2 and TRBJ1-4; TRBD1 is a possible D gene (6 bases). V was trimmed by 1 base and J by 7 bases, leaving 10 bases between them. The CDR3 sequence is 14 residues long. The germline V gene encodes CDR1 LGHNA and CDR2 YNFKEQ. The CDR3 here is CASSQAYRAEKLFF. CDR3 nucleotides: TGTGCCAGCAGCCAAGCTTACAGGGCTGAAAAACTGTTTTTT.

The DNA for the CDR3 is TGTGCCAGCAAAATAGGGGGTTCACCCCTCCACTTT. Translating gives CASKIGGSPLHF. V is TRBV5-6 and J is TRBJ1-6; possible D gene TRBD1, 6 bases. The CDR3 loop spans 12 amino acids. Trimming took 6 bases from V and 9 from J, leaving 10 bases between them. The V gene's germline CDR1 is SGHDT and CDR2 YYEEEE. The full variable domain, rest sourced from reference TRBV5-6 and TRBJ1-6, is DAGVTQSPTHLIKTRGQQVTLRCSPKSGHDTVSWYQQALGQGPQFIFQYYEEEERQRGNFPDRFSGHQFPNYSSELNVNALLLGDSALYLCASKIGGSPLHFGNGTRLTVT.

This clone has more than one count but fewer than ten. The chain is built from TRBV19 and TRBJ1-1, with D unclear. CDR3 size: 11 residues. The germline CDR1 and CDR2 sequences are LNHDA and SQIVND (reference sequence). Trimming stripped 3 bases from V and 6 bases from J, with 5 bases between. The DNA of the CDR3 is TGTGCCAGTAGTATGTGGCCTGAAGCTTTCTTT. Its protein product is CASSMWPEAFF.

The chain joins TRBV5-1 to TRBJ2-1, with a tentative D call TRBD2 (6 bases). Germline values: CDR1 SGHRS, CDR2 YFSETQ. V was clipped by 7 bases and J by 0 bases, with 17 bases between them. This CDR3 region has 16 residues. The CDR3: CASGRTVNFSYNEQFF. The CDR3 coding sequence is TGCGCCAGCGGGAGGACTGTAAACTTCTCCTACAATGAGCAGTTCTTC.

About this clone: This same CDR3 is encoded by further DNA sequences in the sample. The chain combines TRBV3-1 (or the pseudogene TRBV3-2) with TRBJ1-1; D is uncertain. Germline V CDR1 and CDR2: LGHDT, YNNKEL (reference sequence). The V and J ends lost 4 bases and 1 base respectively, with 7 bases between them. This CDR3 has 13 amino acids. DNA for the CDR3: TGTGCCAGCAGCCCACGCGGGAACACTGAAGCTTTCTTT. Amino acids: CASSPRGNTEAFF.

This clone appeared once. J is TRBJ1-1 and V is TRBV7-2; maybe TRBD1 (5 bases). The V gene's germline CDR1 is SGHTA and CDR2 FQGNSA. The CDR3 has 14 residues. The ends were cut back, 2 bases at V and 1 base at J, with 8 bases in the middle. Here the CDR3 DNA reads TGTGCCAGCAGCTTACGGACATCGAACACTGAAGCTTTCTTT. This sequence encodes CASSLRTSNTEAFF.

J is TRBJ2-3 and V is TRBV24-1; 12 nucleotides line up with TRBD2. The V gene's germline CDR1 is KGHDR and CDR2 SFDVKD. The trim removed 5 bases at V and 3 bases at J, leaving 5 bases unmatched. This CDR3 comprises 16 residues. The CDR3 sequence: CATSAAGTSGTDTQYF. CDR3 bases: TGTGCCACCAGTGCTGCCGGGACTAGCGGGACAGATACGCAGTATTTT.

The chain uses TRBV6-5 and TRBJ2-3; TRBD2 matches 7 bases. Germline V gene sequence: CDR1 MNHEY, CDR2 SVGAGI. V was pared by 2 bases and J by 1 base, with 6 bases of the junction left unmatched. This CDR3 is built from 16 residues. The CDR3 protein is CASSYSGTQGTDTQYF. The DNA of the CDR3 is TGTGCCAGCAGTTACAGCGGGACTCAGGGCACAGATACGCAGTATTTT.

J is TRBJ2-3 and V is TRBV6-6; 8 nucleotides line up with TRBD2. CDR1 and CDR2 from the germline V gene are MNHNY and SVGAGI (reference sequence). This CDR3 is built from 16 residues. V dropped 2 bases and J dropped 4; count of bases not matched to a gene: 8. The CDR3: CASSYIAGGRPDTQYF. DNA of the CDR3: TGTGCCAGCAGTTACATCGCGGGAGGTAGGCCAGATACGCAGTATTTT.

This chain connects TRBV24-1 to TRBJ2-3; 7 bases map to TRBD1. Per the germline V gene, CDR1 is KGHDR and CDR2 is SFDVKD. V lost 1 base to trimming and J lost 6 bases; unmatched junction nucleotides: 9. CDR3 length: 16 residues. The chain's CDR3 is CATSDFRDSEGDTQYF. The CDR3 coding sequence is TGTGCCACCAGTGATTTCCGGGACAGCGAGGGGGATACGCAGTATTTT.

The gene calls are TRBV20-1 and TRBJ2-1; 9 bases agree with TRBD2. The J segment lost 9 bases and the V segment lost 8 bases, leaving 5 bases of the junction unmatched. CDR1 is DFQATT, CDR2 SNEGSKA, per germline (reference sequence). The CDR3 covers 11 residues. The CDR3 here is CSSIAGVEQFF. DNA of the CDR3: TGCAGTTCAATAGCGGGAGTTGAGCAGTTCTTC.

This sequence joins TRBV2 and TRBJ2-7, with D possibly matching TRBD1 (6 bases). The CDR3 contains 13 residues. Trimming stripped 10 bases from V and 2 bases from J, with 15 bases between. Looked up from germline, CDR1 is SNHLY and CDR2 is FYNNEI. CDR3 nucleotide sequence: TGTGCCACCGGCGGCCAGGGGACCTACGAGCAGTACTTC. Encoded protein: CATGGQGTYEQYF.

The chain recombines TRBV5-6 with TRBJ2-1, with 9 bases aligning to TRBD1. After removal of 4 bases from V and 7 bases from J, the junction contained 12 bases not matched to a gene. The CDR3 totals 16 residues. Germline V CDR1 and CDR2: SGHDT, YYEEEE. The CDR3 is CASSPPTGGPRNEQFF. CDR3 DNA: TGTGCCAGCAGCCCTCCGACAGGGGGGCCCAGGAATGAGCAGTTCTTC. Full variable domain (missing parts from reference TRBV5-6 and TRBJ2-1): DAGVTQSPTHLIKTRGQQVTLRCSPKSGHDTVSWYQQALGQGPQFIFQYYEEEERQRGNFPDRFSGHQFPNYSSELNVNALLLGDSALYLCASSPPTGGPRNEQFFGPGTRLTVL.

The sample holds a few counts of this clone. The V call is TRBV30, the J call TRBJ1-6, with 7 bases lining up with TRBD1. The germline V gene has CDR1 GTSNPN and CDR2 SVGIG (reference sequence). The CDR3 loop spans 16 amino acids. V lost 4 bases, J lost 4 bases, and 10 bases stayed unmatched. CDR3 sequence: CAWMEEGAGYNSPLHF. CDR3 bases: TGTGCCTGGATGGAGGAGGGGGCGGGGTATAATTCACCCCTCCACTTT. Full variable domain (missing parts from reference TRBV30 and TRBJ1-6): SQTIHQWPATLVQPVGSPLSLECTVEGTSNPNLYWYRQAAGRGLQLLFYSVGIGQISSEVPQNLSASRPQDRQFILSSKKLLLSDSGFYLCAWMEEGAGYNSPLHFGNGTRLTVT.

This chain joins TRBV5-5 and TRBJ1-6; D call uncertain. This CDR3 comprises 16 residues. V lost 0 bases and J 0 bases, leaving 7 bases between the germline ends. CDR1 and CDR2 from the germline V gene are SGHKS and YYEKEE (reference sequence). In nucleotides, the CDR3 is TGTGCCAGCAGCTTGGCGGTTAGCTCCTATAATTCACCCCTCCACTTT. This sequence encodes CASSLAVSSYNSPLHF.

The chain recombines TRBV5-1 with TRBJ2-7; 7 nucleotides agree with TRBD1. The V gene end was trimmed by 4 bases and the J gene end by 5 bases; junction bases not matched to a gene: 9. The CDR3 contains 14 residues. Germline V lookup: CDR1 SGHRS, CDR2 YFSETQ. The CDR3 bases are TGCGCCAGCAGCCCTCAAAGGGACAGCCACGAGCAGTACTTC. It translates to CASSPQRDSHEQYF.

The chain employs TRBV15 and TRBJ1-1; TRBD1 is a possible D gene (5 bases). This CDR3 has 13 residues. V lost 8 bases and J lost 3, with 13 bases in between. Looked up from germline, CDR1 is LNHNV and CDR2 is YYDKDF (reference sequence). The CDR3 reads CATCGRVDTEAFF. CDR3 nucleotide sequence: TGTGCCACCTGCGGCAGGGTCGACACTGAAGCTTTCTTT. Drawing the rest from reference TRBV15 and TRBJ1-1, the complete variable domain is DAMVIQNPRYQVTQFGKPVTLSCSQTLNHNVMYWYQQKSSQAPKLLFHYYDKDFNNEADTPDNFQSRRPNTSFCFLDIRSPGLGDTAMYLCATCGRVDTEAFFGQGTRLTVV.

This clone was picked up a small number of times. This chain links TRBV27 with TRBJ2-7; TRBD2 matches 7 bases. Trimming at V came to 7 bases and at J to 3 bases, leaving 6 bases not matched to a gene. The CDR3 is 13 amino acids. The germline CDR1 and CDR2 sequences are MNHEY and SMNVEV (reference sequence). In DNA form, the CDR3 reads TGTGCCAGCACTGGGACTAACCTCTACGAGCAGTACTTC. This codes for CASTGTNLYEQYF.

The CDR3 spells CATQSVPPGNTIYF. In nucleotides, the CDR3 is TGTGCCACCCAATCAGTCCCCCCCGGAAACACCATATATTTT. The chain recombines TRBV6-6 with TRBJ1-3, with D unresolved. CDR1 is MNHNY and CDR2 is SVGAGI in the germline V gene (reference sequence). V was clipped by 10 bases and J by 4 bases, with 17 bases between them. CDR3 length equals 14 residues.

This rearrangement joins TRBV19 to TRBJ1-5; the match to TRBD1 covers 7 bases. CDR1 is LNHDA and CDR2 is SQIVND in the germline V gene (reference sequence). J gave up 4 bases and V 4 bases, and 4 bases lay outside the gene matches. The CDR3 runs 14 residues. In DNA form, the CDR3 reads TGTGCCAGTAGTAGGCAGGGACAGAATCAGCCCCAGCATTTT. It is translated as CASSRQGQNQPQHF.

The chain uses TRBV19 and TRBJ2-1; 9 bases are shared with TRBD2. Trimming took 5 bases from V and 0 from J; bases not matched to a gene: 5. CDR1 LNHDA and CDR2 SQIVND come from the germline V gene (reference sequence). The CDR3 runs to 16 residues. CDR3 in amino acids: CASSRTSDSSYNEQFF. The CDR3 DNA reads as TGTGCCAGTAGTCGGACTAGCGACAGCTCCTACAATGAGCAGTTCTTC. Full variable domain (missing parts from reference TRBV19 and TRBJ2-1): DGGITQSPKYLFRKEGQNVTLSCEQNLNHDAMYWYRQDPGQGLRLIYYSQIVNDFQKGDIAEGYSVSREKKESFPLTVTSAQKNPTAFYLCASSRTSDSSYNEQFFGPGTRLTVL.

This chain uses TRBV2 with TRBJ2-5; possibly TRBD1 for D (7 bases). Trimming shortened V by 6 bases and J by 5 bases, and 16 bases separated the two germline ends. CDR3 length: 14 amino acids. Germline lookup yields CDR1 SNHLY and CDR2 FYNNEI. CDR3 region: CASSRGADRETQYF. For the CDR3, the DNA is TGTGCCAGCAGCAGGGGGGCCGACCGGGAGACCCAGTACTTC. Variable domain in full (rest from reference TRBV2 and TRBJ2-5): EPEVTQTPSHQVTQMGQEVILRCVPISNHLYFYWYRQILGQKVEFLVSFYNNEISEKSEIFDDQFSVERPDGSNFTLKIRSTKLEDSAMYFCASSRGADRETQYFGPGTRLLVL.

This sequence joins TRBV2 and TRBJ1-1; 7 bases are shared with TRBD1. Looked up from germline, CDR1 is SNHLY and CDR2 is FYNNEI. The CDR3 covers 15 residues. The J segment lost 0 bases and the V segment lost 6 bases, leaving 7 bases of the junction unmatched. In DNA form, the CDR3 reads TGTGCCAGCAGCAGACAGGGAGTCATGAACACTGAAGCTTTCTTT. Amino acid sequence: CASSRQGVMNTEAFF.

This rearrangement joins TRBV18 to TRBJ2-1, with TRBD1 as a possible D gene (6 bases). Germline V gives CDR1 KGHSH, CDR2 LQKENI. The CDR3 has 18 amino acids. Trimming cost V 3 bases and J 6 bases, with 24 bases left between them. The CDR3 reads CASSPMILGSGQSNEQFF. For the CDR3, the DNA is TGTGCCAGCTCACCTATGATATTGGGGTCTGGACAGTCCAATGAGCAGTTCTTC.

To note about this clone: Germline and junction disagree at one end, which may indicate a read error. The chain couples TRBV7-7 to TRBJ2-2; D is undetermined. CDR1 and CDR2 from the germline V gene are SSHAT and FNYEAQ (reference sequence). The CDR3 covers 14 residues. This chain's CDR3 is CASSLAGRGGELFF. The CDR3 nucleotides read TGTGCTAGCAGCTTAGCCGGCCGCGGCGGGGAGCTGTTTTTT. Together with reference TRBV7-7 and TRBJ2-2, the CDR3 gives the full variable domain: GAGVSQSPRYKVTKRGQDVTLRCDPISSHATLYWYQQALGQGPEFLTYFNYEAQPDKSGLPSDRFSAERPEGSISTLTIQRTEQRDSAMYRCASSLAGRGGELFFGEGSRLTVL.

This chain uses TRBV27 with TRBJ2-1; 12 nucleotides agree with TRBD2. CDR1 and CDR2 from the germline V gene are MNHEY and SMNVEV (reference sequence). The CDR3 loop spans 17 amino acids. Trimming removed 4 bases from V and 7 bases from J; junction bases left unmatched: 11. CDR3 DNA sequence: TGTGCCAGCAGTTCCCCTTCAGGACTAGCGGGACGTAATGAGCAGTTCTTC. It translates to CASSSPSGLAGRNEQFF.